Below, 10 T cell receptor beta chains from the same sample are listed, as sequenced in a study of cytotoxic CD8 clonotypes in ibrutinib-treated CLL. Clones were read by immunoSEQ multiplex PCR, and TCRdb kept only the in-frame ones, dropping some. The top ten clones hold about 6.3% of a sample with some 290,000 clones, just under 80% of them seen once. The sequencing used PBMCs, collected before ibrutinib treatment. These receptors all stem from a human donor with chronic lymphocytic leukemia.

CDR3 nucleotide sequence: TGCAGCGTTGACGGGTTAGCGGGAGAAGGGGATACGCAGTATTTT. This encodes CSVDGLAGEGDTQYF. The chain joins TRBV29-1 to TRBJ2-3, with 9 bases matching TRBD2. CDR1 is SQVTM and CDR2 is ANQGSEA in the germline V gene. The trim removed 3 bases at V and 6 bases at J, leaving 10 bases unmatched. The CDR3 extends over 15 amino acids.

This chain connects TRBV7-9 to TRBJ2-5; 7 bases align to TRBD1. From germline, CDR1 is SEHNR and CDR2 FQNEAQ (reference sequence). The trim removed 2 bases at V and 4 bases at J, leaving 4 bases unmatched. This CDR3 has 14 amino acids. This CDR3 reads CASSLFTGVETQYF. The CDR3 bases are TGTGCCAGCAGCTTATTTACAGGGGTAGAGACCCAGTACTTC.

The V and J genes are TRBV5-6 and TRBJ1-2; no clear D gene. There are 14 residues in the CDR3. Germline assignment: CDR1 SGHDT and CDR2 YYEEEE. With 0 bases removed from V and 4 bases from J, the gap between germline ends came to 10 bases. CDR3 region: CASSLGTGSYGYTF. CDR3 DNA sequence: TGTGCCAGCAGCTTGGGTACGGGCAGCTATGGCTACACCTTC.

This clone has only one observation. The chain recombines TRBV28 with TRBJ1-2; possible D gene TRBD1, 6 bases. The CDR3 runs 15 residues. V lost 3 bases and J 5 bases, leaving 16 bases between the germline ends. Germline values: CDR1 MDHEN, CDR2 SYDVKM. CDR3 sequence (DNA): TGTGCCAGCAGTTTTTGGACAGAACAACTTTATGGCTACACCTTC. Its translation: CASSFWTEQLYGYTF.

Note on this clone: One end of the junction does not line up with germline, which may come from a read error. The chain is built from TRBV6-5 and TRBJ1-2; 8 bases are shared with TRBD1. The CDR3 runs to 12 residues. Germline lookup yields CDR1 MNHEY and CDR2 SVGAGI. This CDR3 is CASSYSSGQAGF. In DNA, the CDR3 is TGTGCCAGCAGTTACTCGTCGGGACAGGCCGGGTTC.

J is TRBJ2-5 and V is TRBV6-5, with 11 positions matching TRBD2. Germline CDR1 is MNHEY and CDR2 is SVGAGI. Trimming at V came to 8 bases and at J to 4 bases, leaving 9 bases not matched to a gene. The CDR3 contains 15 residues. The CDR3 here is CASSRTSGRLETQYF. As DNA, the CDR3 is TGTGCCAGCTCCCGAACTAGCGGGAGACTAGAGACCCAGTACTTC.

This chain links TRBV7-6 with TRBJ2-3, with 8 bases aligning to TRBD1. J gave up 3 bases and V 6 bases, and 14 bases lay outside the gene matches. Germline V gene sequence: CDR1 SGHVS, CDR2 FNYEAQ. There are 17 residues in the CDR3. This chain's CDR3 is CASSQGPRGRVTDTQYF. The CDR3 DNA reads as TGTGCCAGCAGTCAAGGGCCCAGGGGGCGCGTAACAGATACGCAGTATTTT.

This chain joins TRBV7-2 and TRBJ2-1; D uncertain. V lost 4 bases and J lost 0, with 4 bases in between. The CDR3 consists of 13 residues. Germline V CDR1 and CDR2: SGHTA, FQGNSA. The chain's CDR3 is CASSWSSYNEQFF. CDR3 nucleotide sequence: TGTGCCAGCAGCTGGAGCTCCTACAATGAGCAGTTCTTC. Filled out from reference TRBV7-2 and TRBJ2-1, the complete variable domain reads GAGVSQSPSNKVTEKGKDVELRCDPISGHTALYWYRQSLGQGLEFLIYFQGNSAPDKSGLPSDRFSAERTGGSVSTLTIQRTQQEDSAVYLCASSWSSYNEQFFGPGTRLTVL.

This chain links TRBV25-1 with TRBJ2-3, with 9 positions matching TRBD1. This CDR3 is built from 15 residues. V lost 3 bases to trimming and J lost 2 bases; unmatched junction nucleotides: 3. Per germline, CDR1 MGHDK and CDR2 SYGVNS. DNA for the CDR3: TGTGCCAGCAGTGATTGGGACAGGGTCACAGATACGCAGTATTTT. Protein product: CASSDWDRVTDTQYF. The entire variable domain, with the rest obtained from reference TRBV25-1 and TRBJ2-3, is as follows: EADIYQTPRYLVIGTGKKITLECSQTMGHDKMYWYQQDPGMELHLIHYSYGVNSTEKGDLSSESTVSRIRTEHFPLTLESARPSHTSQYLCASSDWDRVTDTQYFGPGTRLTVL.

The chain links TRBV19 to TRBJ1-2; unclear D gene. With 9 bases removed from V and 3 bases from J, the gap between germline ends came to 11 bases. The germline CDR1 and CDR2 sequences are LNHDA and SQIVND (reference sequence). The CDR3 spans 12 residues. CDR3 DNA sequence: TGTGCCAGCACCAGCATCTACTATGGCTACACCTTC. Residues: CASTSIYYGYTF.